This is a list of T cell receptor beta chains from one sample in a study of shared clonotypes between healthy human individuals. Sequencing was performed with immunoSEQ multiplex PCR; in TCRdb, only in-frame clones are kept and a portion is missing. The table has about 870,000 clones, 92% seen once. What was sequenced was naive CD8+ T cells sorted from blood. The source of these receptors is a man under 40 in good health. CDR3s include the opening cysteine and the closing phenylalanine or tryptophan. Each record gives: J gene, V gene, clone size, CDR3 protein. Rows give clone size only sometimes, using once, few, many, or a class for an expanded clone.

>TRBJ2-7|TRBV13|NA
CASSLEGAPYEQYF
>TRBJ1-2|TRBV13|NA
CASSIRPLSGFDGYTF
>TRBJ2-5|TRBV9|once
CASSVTGGPETQYF
>TRBJ2-7|TRBV5-1|once
CASSPGTGSYEQYF
>TRBJ2-6|TRBV5-1|NA
CASSPWDSGANVLTF
>TRBJ2-7|TRBV19|NA
CASSIGRQLIYEQYF
>TRBJ2-7|TRBV7-2|NA
CASSYHNFYEQYF
>TRBJ2-7|TRBV4-2|NA
CASSQEGSGSFYEQYF
>TRBJ2-7|TRBV11-2|NA
CASVPRRGYEQYF
>TRBJ2-5|TRBV6-5|NA
CASSYWQGRETQYF
>TRBJ2-1|TRBV7-9|NA
CASSFISGGPHEQFF
>TRBJ2-7|TRBV27|once
CASSPLRSSGPSYEQYF
>TRBJ2-7|TRBV6-6|NA
CASSYNGPGGFYEQYF
>TRBJ2-3|TRBV29-1|NA
CSVDGENTDTQYF
>TRBJ2-7|TRBV4-1|NA
CASSQDLGAAYEQYF
>TRBJ2-5|TRBV5-1|NA
CASSGTGLNRREETQYF
>TRBJ2-3|TRBV2|NA
CASRGTSTDTQYF
>TRBJ2-5|TRBV5-4|NA
CASRLWGGWFDLAQYF
>TRBJ2-7|TRBV7-6|NA
CASSLDGSPREQYF
>TRBJ2-7|TRBV27|NA
CASSLNTGSNYEQYF
>TRBJ2-7|TRBV29-1|NA
CSVEEMGRESYEQYF
>TRBJ2-7|TRBV27|NA
CASSLIRSQDSEQYF
>TRBJ1-5|TRBV9|NA
CASSVGAGGNQPQHF
>TRBJ2-3|TRBV7-9|NA
CASSLARGSTDTQYF
>TRBJ2-7|TRBV5-1|NA
CASSLESLAGYEQYF
>TRBJ2-7|TRBV7-9|NA
CASSGPGTGGSEQYF
>TRBJ2-1|TRBV5-6|NA
CASSGAGSWFF
>TRBJ2-7|TRBV27|NA
CASSLGTGPVEQYF
>TRBJ1-2|TRBV5-1|NA
CASSLEQGPNYGYTF
>TRBJ2-7|TRBV4-1|NA
CASSQEGQGYYEQYF
>TRBJ2-1|TRBV2|NA
CASSVSSDEQFF
>TRBJ2-7|TRBV27|NA
CASSPGGYEQYF
>TRBJ2-6|TRBV6-8|NA
CASKPDSGANVLTF
>TRBJ1-1|TRBV29-1|once
CSVTDRGTEAFF
>TRBJ2-7|TRBV29-1|NA
CSVEEGSGESYEQYF
>TRBJ1-4|TRBV2|NA
CASRAPEKLFF
>TRBJ2-7|TRBV7-9|once
CASSLGDRSYEQYF
>TRBJ2-5|TRBV11-2|NA
CASSDPAGGRETQYF
>TRBJ1-1|TRBV28|NA
CASSSRSHTEAFF
>TRBJ2-1|TRBV19|NA
CASSIGLADNEQFF
>TRBJ2-1|TRBV2|NA
CASNGLASYNEQFF
>TRBJ2-5|TRBV5-1|NA
CASSLAVNYQETQYF
>TRBJ2-1|TRBV29-1|NA
CSVEGLAGVLGSSYNEQFF
>TRBJ1-2|TRBV5-1|NA
CASSPRGGQGINYGYTF
>TRBJ2-7|TRBV9|NA
CASSTGQGFDEQYF
>TRBJ2-2|TRBV11-3|once
CASSFRGAGELFF
>TRBJ1-2|TRBV27|NA
CASSTRAGAAYGYTF
>TRBJ2-7|TRBV7-2|NA
CASSLGIRGSSYEQYF
>TRBJ2-7|TRBV27|once
CASSSGGYEQYF
>TRBJ2-1|TRBV6-5|NA
CASSFAGVGADDEQFF
>TRBJ2-3|TRBV11-2|NA
CASSRTSGRPDTQYF
>TRBJ2-1|TRBV6-1|NA
CASSEGLPPGNEQFF
>TRBJ1-2|TRBV6-1|NA
CASTGTRNGYTF